What follows are 7 T cell receptor beta chains derived from one specimen sequenced in a study of blood T cell repertoires in COVID-19. Generated by immunoSEQ multiplex PCR, the TCRdb table keeps only in-frame clones and is missing some. The sample yields around 200,000 clones, 70% to 90% seen once. The specimen sequenced was PBMCs or T cells enriched from blood (not recorded which). The receptors here all came from a man in his thirties or forties who had recovered from COVID-19.

The chain couples TRBV6-5 to TRBJ2-2; the D gene is possibly TRBD1 (5 bases). The CDR3 loop spans 14 amino acids. V gave up 2 bases and J gave up 3 bases, with 7 bases separating them. The germline V gene encodes CDR1 MNHEY and CDR2 SVGAGI. CDR3 DNA: TGTGCCAGCAGTTACGCCAGGGACACCGGGGAGCTGTTTTTT. Encoded protein: CASSYARDTGELFF.

The chain employs TRBV28 and TRBJ2-1; 8 bases fit TRBD2. V lost 6 bases to trimming and J lost 6 bases; unmatched junction nucleotides: 16. The CDR3 has 17 amino acids. CDR1 is MDHEN and CDR2 is SYDVKM in the germline V gene. CDR3 DNA: TGTGCCAGCAGGACTTTGGTTAGCGGGAAAACCATCAATGAGCAGTTCTTC. As protein: CASRTLVSGKTINEQFF. Filled out from reference TRBV28 and TRBJ2-1, the complete variable domain reads DVKVTQSSRYLVKRTGEKVFLECVQDMDHENMFWYRQDPGLGLRLIYFSYDVKMKEKGDIPEGYSVSREKKERFSLILESASTNQTSMYLCASRTLVSGKTINEQFFGPGTRLTVL.

The chain joins TRBV7-9 to TRBJ2-1, with 8 bases lining up with TRBD2. Germline V CDR1 and CDR2: SEHNR, FQNEAQ (reference sequence). V lost 5 bases and J lost 2; bases outside the gene matches: 11. The CDR3 totals 17 residues. CDR3 nucleotide sequence: TGTGCCAGCAGCCGAGAAATTAAAGCGGGGGCCTACAATGAGCAGTTCTTC. Its protein product is CASSREIKAGAYNEQFF. Full variable domain (outside the CDR3, taken from reference TRBV7-9 and TRBJ2-1): DTGVSQNPRHKITKRGQNVTFRCDPISEHNRLYWYRQTLGQGPEFLTYFQNEAQLEKSRLLSDRFSAERPKGSFSTLEIQRTEQGDSAMYLCASSREIKAGAYNEQFFGPGTRLTVL.

This chain links TRBV5-4 with TRBJ2-3, with TRBD2 matching over 7 bases. This CDR3 has 15 residues. Germline V gene sequence: CDR1 SGHNT, CDR2 YYREEE (reference sequence). The V and J ends lost 0 bases and 0 bases, in that order; junction bases with no gene match: 1. CDR3 protein: CASSLGGGSTDTQYF. In DNA form, the CDR3 reads TGTGCCAGCAGCTTGGGCGGGGGTAGCACAGATACGCAGTATTTT.

This clone was recorded a few times. The chain uses TRBV18 and TRBJ2-2, with 7 bases matching TRBD1. Trimming at V came to 4 bases and at J to 3 bases, leaving 8 bases not matched to a gene. Germline CDR1 and CDR2: KGHSH and LQKENI. This CDR3 region has 16 residues. CDR3 sequence: CASSQTGALDTGELFF. The CDR3 nucleotides are TGTGCCAGCTCACAAACAGGGGCCCTTGACACCGGGGAGCTGTTTTTT.

The chain joins TRBV7-2 to TRBJ2-2, with TRBD2 matching 8 bases. Germline V gene data show CDR1 as SGHTA and CDR2 as FQGNSA. V trimming: 1 base; J trimming: 4 bases; junction bases outside the gene matches: 5. CDR3 length equals 16 residues. The CDR3 here is CASSLVGGAVTGELFF. CDR3 DNA sequence: TGTGCCAGCAGCTTAGTCGGGGGGGCAGTCACCGGGGAGCTGTTTTTT.

V gene TRBV6-5 combines with J gene TRBJ1-5, with D perhaps TRBD1 (6 bases). Germline V gene data show CDR1 as MNHEY and CDR2 as SVGAGI. Trimming took off 6 bases at V and 7 bases at J, with 10 bases between the two ends. CDR3 size: 12 residues. The chain's CDR3 is CASRIQGQPQHF. The CDR3 DNA reads TGTGCCAGCAGGATACAGGGACAGCCCCAGCATTTT.